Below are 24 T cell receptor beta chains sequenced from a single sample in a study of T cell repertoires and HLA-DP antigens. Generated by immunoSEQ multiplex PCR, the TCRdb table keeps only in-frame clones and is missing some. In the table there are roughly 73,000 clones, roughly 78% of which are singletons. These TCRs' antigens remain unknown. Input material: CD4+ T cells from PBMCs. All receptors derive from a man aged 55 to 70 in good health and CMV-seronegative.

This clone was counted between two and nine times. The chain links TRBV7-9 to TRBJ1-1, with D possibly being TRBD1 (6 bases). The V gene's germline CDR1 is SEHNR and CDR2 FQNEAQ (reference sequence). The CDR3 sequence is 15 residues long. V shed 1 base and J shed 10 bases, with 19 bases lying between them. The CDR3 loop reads CASSLGAGATSGAFF. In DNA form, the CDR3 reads TGTGCCAGCAGCTTAGGGGCAGGGGCCACTTCTGGAGCTTTCTTT.

The CDR3 is CASSYTGGMNTEAFF. The CDR3 region has the DNA TGTGCCAGCAGTTACACGGGGGGGATGAACACTGAAGCTTTCTTT. V is TRBV6-6 and J is TRBJ1-1; perhaps TRBD1 as D (5 bases). Germline V lookup: CDR1 MNHNY, CDR2 SVGAGI (reference sequence). V was shortened by 2 bases and J by 0 bases, with 10 bases between the two germline ends. CDR3 length equals 15 residues.

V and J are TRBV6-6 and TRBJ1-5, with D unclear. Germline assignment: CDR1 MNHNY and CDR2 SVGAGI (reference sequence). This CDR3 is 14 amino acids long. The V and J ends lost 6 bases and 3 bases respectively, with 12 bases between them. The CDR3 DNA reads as TGTGCCAGCAGCGGCACACGCCCCAATCAGCCCCAGCATTTT. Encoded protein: CASSGTRPNQPQHF.

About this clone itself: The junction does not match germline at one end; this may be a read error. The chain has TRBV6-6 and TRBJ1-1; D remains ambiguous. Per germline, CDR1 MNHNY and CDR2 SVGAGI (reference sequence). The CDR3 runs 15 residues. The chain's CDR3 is CVSSYSITQNTEAFF. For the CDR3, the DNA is TGTGTCAGCAGTTACTCGATTACCCAGAACACTGAAGCTTTCTTT.

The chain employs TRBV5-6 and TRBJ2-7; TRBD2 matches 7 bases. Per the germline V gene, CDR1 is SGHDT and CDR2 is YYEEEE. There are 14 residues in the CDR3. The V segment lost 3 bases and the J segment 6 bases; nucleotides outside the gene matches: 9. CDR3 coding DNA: TGTGCCAGCAGCTACGGGACTACCCTCGGCGAGCAGTACTTC. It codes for CASSYGTTLGEQYF.

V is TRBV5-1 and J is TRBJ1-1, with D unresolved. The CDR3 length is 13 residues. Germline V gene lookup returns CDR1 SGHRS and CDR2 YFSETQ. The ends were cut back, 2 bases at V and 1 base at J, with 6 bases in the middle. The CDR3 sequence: CASSFGANTEAFF. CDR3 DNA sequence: TGCGCCAGCAGCTTTGGTGCGAACACTGAAGCTTTCTTT.

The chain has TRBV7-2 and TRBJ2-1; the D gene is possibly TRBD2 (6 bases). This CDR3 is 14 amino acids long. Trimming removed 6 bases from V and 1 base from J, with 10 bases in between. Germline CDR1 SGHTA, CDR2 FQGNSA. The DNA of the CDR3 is TGTGCCAGCAGTGACAGCGGGTCCTACAATGAGCAGTTCTTC. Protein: CASSDSGSYNEQFF. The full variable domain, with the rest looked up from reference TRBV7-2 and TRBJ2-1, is GAGVSQSPSNKVTEKGKDVELRCDPISGHTALYWYRQSLGQGLEFLIYFQGNSAPDKSGLPSDRFSAERTGGSVSTLTIQRTQQEDSAVYLCASSDSGSYNEQFFGPGTRLTVL.

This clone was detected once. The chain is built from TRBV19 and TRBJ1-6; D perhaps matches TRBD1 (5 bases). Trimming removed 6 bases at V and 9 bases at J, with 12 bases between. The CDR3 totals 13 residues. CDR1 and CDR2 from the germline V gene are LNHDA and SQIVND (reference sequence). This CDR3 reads CASSRDGRSPLHF. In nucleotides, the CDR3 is TGTGCCAGTAGCCGGGACGGCCGTTCACCCCTCCACTTT.

CDR3 DNA sequence: TGCGCCAGCACCCCACCCATGTGGGCCGACACCGGGGAGCTGTTTTTT. Translating gives CASTPPMWADTGELFF. V and J are TRBV23-1 and TRBJ2-2; D is ambiguous. TRBV23-1 is an ORF, and what it does is uncertain. V gave up 7 bases and J gave up 3 bases, with 18 bases separating them. The CDR3 runs 16 residues.

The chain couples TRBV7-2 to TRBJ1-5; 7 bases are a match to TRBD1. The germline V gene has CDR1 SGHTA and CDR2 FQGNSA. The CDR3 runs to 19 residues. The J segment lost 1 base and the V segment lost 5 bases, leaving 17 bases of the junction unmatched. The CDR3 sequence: CASSPYLVPQGGSNQPQHF. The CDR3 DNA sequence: TGTGCCAGCAGCCCATACCTTGTACCGCAGGGGGGCAGCAATCAGCCCCAGCATTTT. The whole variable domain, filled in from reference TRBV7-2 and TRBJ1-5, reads GAGVSQSPSNKVTEKGKDVELRCDPISGHTALYWYRQSLGQGLEFLIYFQGNSAPDKSGLPSDRFSAERTGGSVSTLTIQRTQQEDSAVYLCASSPYLVPQGGSNQPQHFGDGTRLSIL.

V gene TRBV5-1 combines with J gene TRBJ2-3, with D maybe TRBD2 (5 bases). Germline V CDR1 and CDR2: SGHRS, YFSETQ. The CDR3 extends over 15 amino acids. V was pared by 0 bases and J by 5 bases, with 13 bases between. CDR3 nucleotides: TGCGCCAGCAGCTTGGCTTTGCCACGGGAAGATACGCAGTATTTT. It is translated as CASSLALPREDTQYF.

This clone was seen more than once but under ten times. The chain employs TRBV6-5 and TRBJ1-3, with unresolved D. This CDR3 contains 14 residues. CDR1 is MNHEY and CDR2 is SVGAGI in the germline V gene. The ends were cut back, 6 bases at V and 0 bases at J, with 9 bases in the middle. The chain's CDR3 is CASSSVVSGNTIYF. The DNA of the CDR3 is TGTGCCAGCAGCTCCGTAGTCTCTGGAAACACCATATATTTT.

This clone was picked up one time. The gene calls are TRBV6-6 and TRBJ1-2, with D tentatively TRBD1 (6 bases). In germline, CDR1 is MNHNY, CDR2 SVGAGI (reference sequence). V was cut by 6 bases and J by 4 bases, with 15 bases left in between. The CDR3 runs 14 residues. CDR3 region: CASRKQGMGYGYTF. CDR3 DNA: TGTGCCAGCAGGAAACAGGGTATGGGCTATGGCTACACCTTC.

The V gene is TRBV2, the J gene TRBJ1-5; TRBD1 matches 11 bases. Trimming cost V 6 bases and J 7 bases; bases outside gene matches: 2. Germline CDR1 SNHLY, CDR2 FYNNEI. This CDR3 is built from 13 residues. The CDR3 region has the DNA TGTGCCAGCAGGGGACAGGGGGACCAGCCCCAGCATTTT. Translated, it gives CASRGQGDQPQHF. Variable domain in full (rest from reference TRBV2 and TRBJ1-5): EPEVTQTPSHQVTQMGQEVILRCVPISNHLYFYWYRQILGQKVEFLVSFYNNEISEKSEIFDDQFSVERPDGSNFTLKIRSTKLEDSAMYFCASRGQGDQPQHFGDGTRLSIL.

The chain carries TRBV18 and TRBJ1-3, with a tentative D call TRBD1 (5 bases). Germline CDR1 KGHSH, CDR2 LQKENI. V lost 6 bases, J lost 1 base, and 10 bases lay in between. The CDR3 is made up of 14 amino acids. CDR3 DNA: TGTGCCAGCTCGTCCACAGGATCTGGAAACACCATATATTTT. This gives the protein CASSSTGSGNTIYF.

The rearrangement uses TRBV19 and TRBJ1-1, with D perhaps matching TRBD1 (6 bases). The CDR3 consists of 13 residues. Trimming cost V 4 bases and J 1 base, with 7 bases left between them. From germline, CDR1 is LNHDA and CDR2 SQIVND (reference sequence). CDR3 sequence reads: CASSRGRNTEAFF. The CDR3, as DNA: TGTGCCAGTAGTAGGGGGCGGAACACTGAAGCTTTCTTT.

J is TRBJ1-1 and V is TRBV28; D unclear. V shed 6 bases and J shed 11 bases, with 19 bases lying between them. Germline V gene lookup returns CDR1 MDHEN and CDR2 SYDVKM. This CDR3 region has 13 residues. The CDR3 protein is CASRLRSPLQAFF. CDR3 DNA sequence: TGTGCCAGCAGACTTCGGAGCCCCCTTCAGGCTTTCTTT.

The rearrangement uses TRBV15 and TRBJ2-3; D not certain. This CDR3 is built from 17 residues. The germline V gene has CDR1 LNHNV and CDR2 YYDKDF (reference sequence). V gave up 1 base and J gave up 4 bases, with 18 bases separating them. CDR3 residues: CATSRVGVGFSPDTQYF. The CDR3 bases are TGTGCCACCAGCAGAGTTGGGGTCGGATTTAGCCCAGATACGCAGTATTTT.

CDR3 DNA sequence: TGTGCCAGCAGTGAACCTAGCGGGAGGGCCCGGGGCAATGAGCAGTTCTTC. Translation gives CASSEPSGRARGNEQFF. This chain joins TRBV25-1 and TRBJ2-1, with 12 bases identical to TRBD2. V was clipped by 2 bases and J by 6 bases; unmatched bases: 8. This CDR3 has 17 amino acids. Per the germline V gene, CDR1 is MGHDK and CDR2 is SYGVNS.

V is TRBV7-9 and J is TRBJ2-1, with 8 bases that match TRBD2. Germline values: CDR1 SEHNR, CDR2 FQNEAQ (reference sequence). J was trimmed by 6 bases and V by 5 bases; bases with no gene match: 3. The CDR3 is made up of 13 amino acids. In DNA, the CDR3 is TGTGCCAGCAGCCCCGGGACTAGCAATGAGCAGTTCTTC. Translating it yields CASSPGTSNEQFF.

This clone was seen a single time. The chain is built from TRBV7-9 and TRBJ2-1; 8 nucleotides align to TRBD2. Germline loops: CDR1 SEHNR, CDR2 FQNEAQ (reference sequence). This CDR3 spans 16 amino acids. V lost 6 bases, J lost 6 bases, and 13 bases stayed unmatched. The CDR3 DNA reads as TGTGCCAGCAGTTTAAGACAGCCCGGGACTAGCAATGAGCAGTTCTTC. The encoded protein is CASSLRQPGTSNEQFF.

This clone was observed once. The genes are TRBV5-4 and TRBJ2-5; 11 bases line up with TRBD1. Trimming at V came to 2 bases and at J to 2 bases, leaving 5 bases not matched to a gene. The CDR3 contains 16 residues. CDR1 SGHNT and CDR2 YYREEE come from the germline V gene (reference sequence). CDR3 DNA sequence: TGTGCCAGCAGCTTTCCGGGACAGGGGGATCAAGAGACCCAGTACTTC. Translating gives CASSFPGQGDQETQYF.

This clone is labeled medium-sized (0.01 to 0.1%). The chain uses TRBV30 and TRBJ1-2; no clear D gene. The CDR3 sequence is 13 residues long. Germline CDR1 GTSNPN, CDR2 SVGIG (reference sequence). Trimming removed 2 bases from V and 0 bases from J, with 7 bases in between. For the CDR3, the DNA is TGTGCCTGGAGTCCAGGAGCTAACTATGGCTACACCTTC. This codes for CAWSPGANYGYTF.

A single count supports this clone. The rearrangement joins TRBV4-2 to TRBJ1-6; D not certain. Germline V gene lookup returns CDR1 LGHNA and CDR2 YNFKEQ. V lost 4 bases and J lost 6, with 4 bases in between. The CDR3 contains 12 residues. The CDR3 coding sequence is TGTGCCAGCAGCCCCCTTAATTCACCCCTCCACTTT. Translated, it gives CASSPLNSPLHF.